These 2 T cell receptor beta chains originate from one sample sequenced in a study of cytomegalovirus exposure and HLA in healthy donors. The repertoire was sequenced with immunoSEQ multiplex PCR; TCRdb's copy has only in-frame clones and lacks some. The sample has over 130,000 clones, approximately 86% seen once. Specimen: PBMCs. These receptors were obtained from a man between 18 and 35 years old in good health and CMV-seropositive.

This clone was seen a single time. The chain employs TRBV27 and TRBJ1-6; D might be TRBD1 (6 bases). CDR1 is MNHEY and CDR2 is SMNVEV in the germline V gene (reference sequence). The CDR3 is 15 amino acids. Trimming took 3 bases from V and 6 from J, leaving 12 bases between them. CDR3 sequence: CASSFRGAGNSPLHF. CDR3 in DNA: TGTGCCAGCAGTTTTCGGGGGGCCGGTAATTCACCCCTCCACTTT.

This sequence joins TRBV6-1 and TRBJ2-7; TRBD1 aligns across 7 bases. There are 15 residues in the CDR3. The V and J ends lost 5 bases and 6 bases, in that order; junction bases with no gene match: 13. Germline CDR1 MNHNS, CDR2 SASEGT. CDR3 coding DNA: TGTGCCAGCAGTCCCACAGTGGACAGGACATCCGAGCAGTACTTC. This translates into CASSPTVDRTSEQYF.